This entry lists 23 T cell receptor beta chains sequenced from one sample in a study of T cells in Graves' hyperthyroidism and ophthalmopathy. Amplification of TCR beta CDR3 regions was performed using RNA transcripts as template. HTBI primers were used for first-round RT-PCR of the TCR CDR3. One entry per CDR3 protein, called by TCRdb with MiXCR from the multiplex PCR reads. The profile shows some 600,000 distinct CDR3 sequences, about 15% of them singletons. The sequencing sample was made of blood. These receptors all come from a woman aged 30 to 39 with Graves' hyperthyroidism that later progressed to Graves' ophthalmopathy.

A remark on this clonotype: A much larger clone is a single base away; this may be a read error. V gene TRBV5-1 combines with J gene TRBJ2-7; D not resolved. The CDR3 consists of 13 residues. Per germline, CDR1 SGHRS and CDR2 YFSETQ. The CDR3 loop reads CASSLAGSYGQYF. CDR3 DNA: TGCGCCAGCAGCTTGGCCGGTTCCTACGGGCAGTACTTC.

The sample holds one count of this clonotype. A much larger clone lies a single base off, so this may be a read error. V usage is TRBV10-3 and J usage is TRBJ2-5; a possible D gene is TRBD2 (6 bases). The CDR3 consists of 14 residues. V was clipped by 5 bases and J by 2 bases, with 12 bases between them. Germline V lookup: CDR1 ENHRY, CDR2 SYGVKD. CDR3 loop: CAISPGREQETQYF. The DNA for the CDR3 is TGTGCCATCAGTCCGGGACGGGAGCAAGAGACCCAGTACTTC.

The sample holds many counts of this clonotype. V usage is TRBV6-5 and J usage is TRBJ1-2, with 7 nucleotides matching TRBD1. Germline values: CDR1 MNHEY, CDR2 SVGAGI. This CDR3 comprises 19 residues. V was pared by 2 bases and J by 4 bases, with 19 bases of the junction left unmatched. CDR3: CASSYTTGAWGGQGYGYTF. CDR3 in DNA: TGTGCCAGCAGTTACACTACAGGGGCATGGGGGGGTCAGGGCTATGGCTACACCTTC.

The J gene is TRBJ2-7, the V gene TRBV6-1; no firm D call. Germline values: CDR1 MNHNS, CDR2 SASEGT. The CDR3 runs to 15 residues. Trimming pared 6 bases from V and 3 bases from J, leaving 18 bases between. The CDR3 sequence is CASRHLSRHIYEQYF. The CDR3 DNA follows: TGTGCCAGCAGACACCTAAGTCGACACATCTACGAGCAGTACTTC.

Ten or more counts support this clonotype. This chain connects TRBV19 to TRBJ2-3; no clear D gene. This CDR3 contains 14 residues. Looked up from germline, CDR1 is LNHDA and CDR2 is SQIVND (reference sequence). V was clipped by 1 base and J by 5 bases, with 10 bases between them. The CDR3 loop is CASSIARVLDTQYF. The CDR3 coding sequence is TGTGCCAGTAGTATAGCTAGGGTTCTAGATACGCAGTATTTT. The full variable domain, with the rest looked up from reference TRBV19 and TRBJ2-3, is DGGITQSPKYLFRKEGQNVTLSCEQNLNHDAMYWYRQDPGQGLRLIYYSQIVNDFQKGDIAEGYSVSREKKESFPLTVTSAQKNPTAFYLCASSIARVLDTQYFGPGTRLTVL.

Many counts were recorded for this clonotype. The gene calls are TRBV30 and TRBJ2-3; D not resolved. The CDR3 consists of 15 residues. V lost 2 bases and J 0 bases, leaving 12 bases between the germline ends. Germline V lookup: CDR1 GTSNPN, CDR2 SVGIG (reference sequence). The CDR3 loop is CAWSPPDTSTDTQYF. DNA for the CDR3: TGTGCCTGGAGTCCCCCGGATACTAGCACAGATACGCAGTATTTT.

This clonotype was counted ten times or more. V and J are TRBV14 and TRBJ2-2; either TRBD1 or TRBD2 may supply D (5 bases each). Germline V gives CDR1 SGHDN, CDR2 FVKESK. Deletions cut 8 bases from V and 6 bases from J, with 25 bases between. The CDR3 is 17 residues long. CDR3 nucleotides: TGTGCCAGCGAGGGAACAGGAGTTTACCGAGGGTCCGGGGAGCTGTTTTTT. As protein: CASEGTGVYRGSGELFF.

This chain joins TRBV7-9 and TRBJ2-7; 9 bases fit TRBD2. CDR1 and CDR2 from the germline V gene are SEHNR and FQNEAQ (reference sequence). V lost 0 bases, J lost 5 bases, and 5 bases stayed unmatched. CDR3 length: 15 residues. The CDR3 sequence: CASSLAQAGGDEQYF. CDR3 DNA: TGTGCCAGCAGCTTAGCTCAAGCGGGAGGTGACGAGCAGTACTTC.

This clonotype came up many times. This sequence joins TRBV20-1 and TRBJ1-2, with TRBD1 matching over 8 bases. J lost 4 bases, V lost 5 bases, and 12 bases had no gene match. The CDR3 is 15 residues long. In germline, CDR1 is DFQATT, CDR2 SNEGSKA (reference sequence). In DNA form, the CDR3 reads TGCAGTGCTGCCGGAGGACAGGGCCTCTCCTATGGCTACACCTTC. This sequence encodes CSAAGGQGLSYGYTF.

The sample holds many counts of this clonotype. V usage is TRBV30 and J usage is TRBJ1-1, with D unresolved. This CDR3 comprises 12 residues. The V gene lost 3 bases and the J gene lost 5 bases, with 10 bases spanning the gap. CDR1 is GTSNPN, CDR2 SVGIG, per germline (reference sequence). CDR3 DNA: TGTGCCTGGAGCGCAGGTGGGACTGAAGCTTTCTTT. Translating it yields CAWSAGGTEAFF.

This clonotype was seen ten or more times. V and J are TRBV2 and TRBJ2-1; D might be TRBD2 (6 bases). The germline V and J ends were trimmed by 3 bases and 1 base, with 13 bases remaining between them. The CDR3 consists of 16 residues. Germline V CDR1 and CDR2: SNHLY, FYNNEI. The CDR3 DNA sequence: TGTGCCAGCAGTGATGTCCCGGGGGAATCCTACAATGAGCAGTTCTTC. Translated: CASSDVPGESYNEQFF.

In its sample, this clonotype was seen many times. The V gene is TRBV27, the J gene TRBJ2-2; 7 nucleotides line up with TRBD1. The V and J ends lost 4 bases and 5 bases, in that order; junction bases with no gene match: 4. CDR3 length equals 14 residues. Germline V gene sequence: CDR1 MNHEY, CDR2 SMNVEV (reference sequence). CDR3 nucleotides: TGTGCCAGCAGTTCGATCAGGGGGACCGGGGAGCTGTTTTTT. Encoded protein: CASSSIRGTGELFF.

This clonotype was seen more than once but under ten times. This chain links TRBV4-1 with TRBJ1-6, with a weak D call TRBD1 (6 bases). CDR1 and CDR2 from the germline V gene are MGHRA and YSYEKL. With 4 bases removed from V and 1 base from J, the gap between germline ends came to 14 bases. The CDR3 sequence is 17 residues long. CDR3: CASSPPDRQSYNSPLHF. The CDR3 DNA sequence: TGCGCCAGCAGCCCCCCTGACAGGCAATCCTATAATTCACCCCTCCACTTT.

This clonotype appeared many times. The rearrangement uses TRBV6-1 and TRBJ2-2; D is possibly TRBD1 or TRBD2 (6 bases each). The V gene lost 6 bases and the J gene lost 2 bases, with 16 bases spanning the gap. Germline-derived CDR1 and CDR2 are MNHNS and SASEGT. The CDR3 totals 16 residues. In DNA form, the CDR3 reads TGTGCCAGCAGCCCCTTGGGGGGCTTTAACACCGGGGAGCTGTTTTTT. It specifies CASSPLGGFNTGELFF.

This chain connects TRBV30 to TRBJ2-7; maybe TRBD1 (5 bases). Germline V gene lookup returns CDR1 GTSNPN and CDR2 SVGIG (reference sequence). This CDR3 is 13 amino acids long. V was pared by 5 bases and J by 2 bases, with 13 bases between. For the CDR3, the DNA is TGTGCCTGGGGGTATGGGGCCCCCTACGAGCAGTACTTC. Protein: CAWGYGAPYEQYF.

This clonotype came up many times. This sequence joins TRBV2 and TRBJ1-5; no definite D call. The CDR3 extends over 14 amino acids. CDR1 SNHLY and CDR2 FYNNEI come from the germline V gene. V was trimmed by 6 bases and J by 5 bases, leaving 14 bases between them. CDR3 nucleotides: TGTGCCAGCAGCGGAGACGACAACTATCAGCCCCAGCATTTT. The encoded protein is CASSGDDNYQPQHF.

With regard to this clonotype: A much more abundant neighbour one base away suggests this may be a read error. The V and J genes are TRBV6-1 and TRBJ1-6; 9 bases fit TRBD1. Germline assignment: CDR1 MNHNS and CDR2 SASEGT. The CDR3 length is 15 residues. In DNA form, the CDR3 reads TGTGCCAGCACAAAAGGACAGGGGCACAATTCACCCATCCACTTT. This codes for CASTKGQGHNSPIHF.

This clonotype showed up many times. The rearrangement uses TRBV11-3 and TRBJ1-6, with D unresolved. Germline values: CDR1 SGHNT, CDR2 YENEEA. The CDR3 has 15 residues. Trimming stripped 0 bases from V and 5 bases from J, with 8 bases between. The CDR3 bases are TGTGCCAGCAGCTTAGAGCGGGAGAATAATTCACCCCTCCACTTT. Its translation is CASSLERENNSPLHF.

This clonotype was seen ten or more times. V usage is TRBV20-1 and J usage is TRBJ2-1; 8 bases are shared with TRBD2. Unmatched junction bases numbered 4, after V lost 6 bases and J lost 0 bases. The CDR3 loop spans 14 amino acids. Per the germline V gene, CDR1 is DFQATT and CDR2 is SNEGSKA (reference sequence). The CDR3 nucleotides are TGCAGTGCCCCCAGCGGGAGCTCCTACAATGAGCAGTTCTTC. Encoded protein: CSAPSGSSYNEQFF.

This clonotype showed up many times. The chain uses TRBV5-1 and TRBJ1-2; 8 bases map to TRBD1. Germline-derived CDR1 and CDR2 are SGHRS and YFSETQ. CDR3 length: 16 amino acids. With 3 bases clipped from V and 5 bases from J, the junction kept 12 bases outside the gene matches. The CDR3 reads CASSSQGAQESYGYTF. CDR3 DNA: TGCGCCAGCAGCTCGCAGGGGGCCCAGGAGTCTTATGGCTACACCTTC.

This clonotype was seen only a few times. The chain carries TRBV5-4 and TRBJ2-1; D may be TRBD2 (6 bases). CDR1 and CDR2 from the germline V gene are SGHNT and YYREEE (reference sequence). V lost 1 base to trimming and J lost 7 bases, with 9 bases between them. The CDR3 is 13 residues long. CDR3 DNA sequence: TGTGCCAGCAGCTTGAGTCTAGCGAATGAGCAGTTCTTC. Translated, it gives CASSLSLANEQFF.

About this clonotype: The CDR3 end shows no conserved phenylalanine or tryptophan, and so a read error is likely. V and J are TRBV4-1 and TRBJ2-7; TRBD2 matches at 8 bases. Germline V gene lookup returns CDR1 MGHRA and CDR2 YSYEKL. With V trimmed by 3 bases and J by 4 bases, 8 bases remained unmatched. The length of the CDR3 is 15 residues. The DNA for the CDR3 is TGCGCCAGCAGCCACCAGGAACGGGGGGGGTACGAGCAGTACCTC. Its translation: CASSHQERGGYEQYL.

This clonotype appeared a few times. This sequence joins TRBV20-1 and TRBJ2-1; 10 bases agree with TRBD2. CDR3 length: 15 amino acids. CDR1 is DFQATT and CDR2 is SNEGSKA in the germline V gene (reference sequence). J lost 5 bases, V lost 3 bases, and 7 bases had no gene match. CDR3 sequence (DNA): TGCAGTGCTAGGGAAAGCGGGAGGGCCCACAATGAGCAGTTCTTC. Amino acids: CSARESGRAHNEQFF.